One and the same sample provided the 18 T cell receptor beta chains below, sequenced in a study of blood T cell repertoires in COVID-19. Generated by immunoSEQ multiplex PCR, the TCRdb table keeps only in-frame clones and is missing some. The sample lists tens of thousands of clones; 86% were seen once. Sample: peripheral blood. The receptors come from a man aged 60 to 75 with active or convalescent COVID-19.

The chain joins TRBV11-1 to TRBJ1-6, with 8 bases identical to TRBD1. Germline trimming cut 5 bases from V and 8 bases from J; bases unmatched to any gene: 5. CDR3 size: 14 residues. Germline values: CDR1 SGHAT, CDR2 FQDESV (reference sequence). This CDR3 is CASSADRGYSPLHF. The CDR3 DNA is TGTGCCAGCAGCGCCGACAGGGGTTATTCACCCCTCCACTTT.

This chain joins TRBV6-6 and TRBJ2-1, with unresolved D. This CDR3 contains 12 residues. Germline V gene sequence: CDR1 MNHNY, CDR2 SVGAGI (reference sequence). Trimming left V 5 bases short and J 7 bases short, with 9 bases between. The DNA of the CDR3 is TGTGCCAGCAGTACACCGCTGAATGAGCAGTTCTTC. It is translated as CASSTPLNEQFF.

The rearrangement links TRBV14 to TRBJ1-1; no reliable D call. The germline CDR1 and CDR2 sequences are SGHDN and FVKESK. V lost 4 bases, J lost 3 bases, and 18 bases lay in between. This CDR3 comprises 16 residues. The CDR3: CASSPYSGLRDTEAFF. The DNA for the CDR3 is TGTGCCAGCAGCCCATATTCCGGACTTCGGGACACTGAAGCTTTCTTT.

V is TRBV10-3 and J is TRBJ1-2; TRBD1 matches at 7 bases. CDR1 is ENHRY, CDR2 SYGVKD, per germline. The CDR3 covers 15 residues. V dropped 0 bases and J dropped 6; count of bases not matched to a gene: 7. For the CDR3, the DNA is TGTGCCATCAGTGAGTCAGGACAGGTCGGGGATGGCTACACCTTC. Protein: CAISESGQVGDGYTF.

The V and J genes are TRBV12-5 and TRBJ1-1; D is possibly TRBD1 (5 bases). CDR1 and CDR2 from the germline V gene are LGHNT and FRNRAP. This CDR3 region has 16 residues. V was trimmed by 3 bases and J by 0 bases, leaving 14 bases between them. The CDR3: CASGFRMEGMNTEAFF. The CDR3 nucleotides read TGTGCTAGTGGTTTTCGTATGGAGGGGATGAACACTGAAGCTTTCTTT.

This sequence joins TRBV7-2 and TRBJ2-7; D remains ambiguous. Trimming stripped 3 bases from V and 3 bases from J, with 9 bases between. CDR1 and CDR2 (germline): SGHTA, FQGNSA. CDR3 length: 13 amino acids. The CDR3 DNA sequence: TGTGCCAGCAGCTTTTCGACTCTCTACGAGCAGTACTTC. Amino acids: CASSFSTLYEQYF.

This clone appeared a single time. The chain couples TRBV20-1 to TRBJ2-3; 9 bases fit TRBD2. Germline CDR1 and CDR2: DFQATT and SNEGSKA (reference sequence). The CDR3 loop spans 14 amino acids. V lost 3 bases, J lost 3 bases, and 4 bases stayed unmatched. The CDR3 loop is CSASLRGGTDTQYF. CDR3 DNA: TGCAGTGCTAGTTTGCGGGGGGGGACAGATACGCAGTATTTT.

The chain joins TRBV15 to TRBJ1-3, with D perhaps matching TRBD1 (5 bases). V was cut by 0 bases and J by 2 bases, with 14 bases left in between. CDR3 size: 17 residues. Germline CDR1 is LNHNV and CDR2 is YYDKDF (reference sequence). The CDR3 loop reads CATSREVPGGAGNTIYF. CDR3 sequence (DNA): TGTGCCACCAGCAGAGAGGTCCCCGGAGGGGCTGGAAACACCATATATTTT.

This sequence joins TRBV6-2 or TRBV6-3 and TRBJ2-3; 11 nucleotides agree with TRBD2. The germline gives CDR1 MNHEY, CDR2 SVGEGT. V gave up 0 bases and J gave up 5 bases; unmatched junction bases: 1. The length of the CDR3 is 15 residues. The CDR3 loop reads CASSYSGTSGDTQYF. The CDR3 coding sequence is TGTGCCAGCAGTTACTCGGGGACTAGCGGAGATACGCAGTATTTT.

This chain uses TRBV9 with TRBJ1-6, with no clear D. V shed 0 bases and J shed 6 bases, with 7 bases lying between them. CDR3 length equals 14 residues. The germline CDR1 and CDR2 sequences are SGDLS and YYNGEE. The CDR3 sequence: CASSVANTNSPLHF. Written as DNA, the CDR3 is TGTGCCAGCAGCGTAGCTAATACTAATTCACCCCTCCACTTT.

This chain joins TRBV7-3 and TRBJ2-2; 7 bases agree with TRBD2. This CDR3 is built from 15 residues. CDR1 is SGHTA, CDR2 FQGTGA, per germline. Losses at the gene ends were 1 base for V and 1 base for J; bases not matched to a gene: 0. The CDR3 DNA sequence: TGTGCCAGCAGCTTAAGGGAGGGGAACACCGGGGAGCTGTTTTTT. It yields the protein CASSLREGNTGELFF.

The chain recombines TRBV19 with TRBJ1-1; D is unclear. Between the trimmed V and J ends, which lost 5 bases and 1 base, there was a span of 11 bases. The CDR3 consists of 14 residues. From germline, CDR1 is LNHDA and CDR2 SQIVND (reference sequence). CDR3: CASSLFTGNTEAFF. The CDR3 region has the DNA TGTGCCAGTAGTCTTTTCACGGGGAACACTGAAGCTTTCTTT.

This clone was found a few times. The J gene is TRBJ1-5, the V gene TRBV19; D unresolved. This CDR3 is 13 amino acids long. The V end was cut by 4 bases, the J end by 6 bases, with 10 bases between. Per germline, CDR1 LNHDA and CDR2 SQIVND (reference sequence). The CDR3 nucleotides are TGTGCCAGTAGTACCGGGGAGGGTCAGCCCCAGCATTTT. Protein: CASSTGEGQPQHF.

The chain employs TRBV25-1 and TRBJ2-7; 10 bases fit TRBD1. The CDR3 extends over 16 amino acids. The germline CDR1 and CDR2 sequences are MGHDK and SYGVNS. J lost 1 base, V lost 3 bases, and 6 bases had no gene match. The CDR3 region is CASSDRQGATSYEQYF. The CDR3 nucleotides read TGTGCCAGCAGTGACCGACAGGGGGCTACGTCCTACGAGCAGTACTTC.

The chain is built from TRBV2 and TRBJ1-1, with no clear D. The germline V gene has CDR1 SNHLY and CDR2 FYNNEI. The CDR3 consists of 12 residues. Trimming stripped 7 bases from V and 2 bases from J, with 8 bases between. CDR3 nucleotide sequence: TGTGCCAGCACGTGGCAAAACACTGAAGCTTTCTTT. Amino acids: CASTWQNTEAFF.

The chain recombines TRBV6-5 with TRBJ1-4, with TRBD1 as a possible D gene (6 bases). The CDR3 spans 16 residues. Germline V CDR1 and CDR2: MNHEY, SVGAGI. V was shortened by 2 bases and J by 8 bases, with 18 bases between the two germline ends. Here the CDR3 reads CASSYTPGAGDEKLFF. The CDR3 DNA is TGTGCCAGCAGTTACACTCCGGGGGCGGGGGACGAAAAACTGTTTTTT.

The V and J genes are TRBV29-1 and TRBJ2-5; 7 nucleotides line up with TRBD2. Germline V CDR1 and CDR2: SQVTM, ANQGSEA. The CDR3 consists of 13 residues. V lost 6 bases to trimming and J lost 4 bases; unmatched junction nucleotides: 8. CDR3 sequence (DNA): TGCAGCGTCTCAGCGGGGCGGGGAGAGACCCAGTACTTC. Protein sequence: CSVSAGRGETQYF.

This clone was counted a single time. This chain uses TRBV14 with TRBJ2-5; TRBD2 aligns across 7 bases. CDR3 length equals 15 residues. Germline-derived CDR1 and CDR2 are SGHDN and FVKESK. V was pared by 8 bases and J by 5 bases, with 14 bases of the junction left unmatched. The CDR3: CASGPVAGEVETQYF. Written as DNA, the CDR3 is TGTGCCAGCGGACCGGTGGCGGGGGAAGTCGAGACCCAGTACTTC.